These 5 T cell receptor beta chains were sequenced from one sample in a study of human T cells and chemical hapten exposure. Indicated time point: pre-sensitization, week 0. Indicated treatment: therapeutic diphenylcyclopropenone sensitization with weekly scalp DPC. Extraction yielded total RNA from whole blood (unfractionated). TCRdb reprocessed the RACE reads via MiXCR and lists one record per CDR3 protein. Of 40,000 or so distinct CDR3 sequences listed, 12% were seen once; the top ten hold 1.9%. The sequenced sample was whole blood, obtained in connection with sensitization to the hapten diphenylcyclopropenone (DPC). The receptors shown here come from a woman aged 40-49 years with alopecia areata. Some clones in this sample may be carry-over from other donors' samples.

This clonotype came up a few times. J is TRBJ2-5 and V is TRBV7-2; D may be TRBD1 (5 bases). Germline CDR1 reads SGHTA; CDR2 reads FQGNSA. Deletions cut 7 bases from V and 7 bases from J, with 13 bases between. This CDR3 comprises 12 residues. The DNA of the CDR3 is TGTGCCAGCATGCTTATACAGGCGACCCAGTACTTC. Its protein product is CASMLIQATQYF.

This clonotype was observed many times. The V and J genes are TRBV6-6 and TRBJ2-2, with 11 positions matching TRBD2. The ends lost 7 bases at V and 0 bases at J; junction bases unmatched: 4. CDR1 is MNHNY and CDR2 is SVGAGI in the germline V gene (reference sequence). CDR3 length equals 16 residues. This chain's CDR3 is CASNPSGGTNTGELFF. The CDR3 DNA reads TGTGCCAGCAACCCTAGCGGGGGGACGAACACCGGGGAGCTGTTTTTT.

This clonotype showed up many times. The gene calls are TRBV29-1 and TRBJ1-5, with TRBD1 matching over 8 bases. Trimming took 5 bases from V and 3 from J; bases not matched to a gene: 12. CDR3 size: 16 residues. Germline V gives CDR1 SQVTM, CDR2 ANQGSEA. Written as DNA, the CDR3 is TGCAGCGTTACCACCCAGGGGGCTATGGACAATCAGCCCCAGCATTTT. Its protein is CSVTTQGAMDNQPQHF. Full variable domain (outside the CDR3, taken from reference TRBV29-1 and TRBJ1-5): SAVISQKPSRDICQRGTSLTIQCQVDSQVTMMFWYRQQPGQSLTLIATANQGSEATYESGFVIDKFPISRPNLTFSTLTVSNMSPEDSSIYLCSVTTQGAMDNQPQHFGDGTRLSIL.

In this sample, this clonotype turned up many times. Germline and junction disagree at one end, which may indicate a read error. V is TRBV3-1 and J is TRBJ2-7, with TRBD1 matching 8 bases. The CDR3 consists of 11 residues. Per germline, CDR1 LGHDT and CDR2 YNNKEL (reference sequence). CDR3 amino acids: CASSDLGQASF. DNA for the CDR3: TGTGCCAGCAGCGACCTGGGACAGGCCTCCTTC.

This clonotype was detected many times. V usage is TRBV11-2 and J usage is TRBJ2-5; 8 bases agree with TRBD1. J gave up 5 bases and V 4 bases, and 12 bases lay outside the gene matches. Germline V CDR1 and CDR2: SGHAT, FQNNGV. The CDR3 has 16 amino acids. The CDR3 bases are TGTGCCAGCAGCTCCCAACTCGGAGACAGGGGTGAGACCCAGTACTTC. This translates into CASSSQLGDRGETQYF. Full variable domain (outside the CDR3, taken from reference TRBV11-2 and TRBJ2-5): EAGVAQSPRYKIIEKRQSVAFWCNPISGHATLYWYQQILGQGPKLLIQFQNNGVVDDSQLPKDRFSAERLKGVDSTLKIQPAKLEDSAVYLCASSSQLGDRGETQYFGPGTRLLVL.